The rows below give T cell receptor beta chains drawn from one sample of a study of T cells in tumors after PD-1 blockade. The assay was immunoSEQ multiplex PCR, and TCRdb's table has in-frame clones only and misses some. The sample shows 60,000 to 70,000 clones, roughly 70% of them seen only once. Sequenced here: PBMCs, sampled after anti-PD-1 treatment. The source of these receptors is a human donor with basal cell carcinoma. The CDR3 runs from the conserved cysteine through the conserved F or W. The order of the fields is V gene, clone size, D gene, J gene, CDR3 DNA, CDR3 protein. D genes are given only for firm matches. Rows give clone size only sometimes, using once, few, many, or a class for an expanded clone.

>TRBV5-1|-|-|TRBJ2-3
TGCGCCAGCAGCTTGGAAGGTGGGGATGCAGATACGCAGTATTTT
CASSLEGGDADTQYF
>TRBV15|-|-|TRBJ2-7
TGTGCCACCAGCCCCCAGGACAGCTATTACGAGCAGTACTTC
CATSPQDSYYEQYF
>TRBV2|once|-|TRBJ1-2
TGTGCCAGCGCAGAAAACTATGGCTACACCTTC
CASAENYGYTF
>TRBV29-1|once|-|TRBJ2-3
TGCAGCGTTGGCCCACTGGGCACAGATACGCAGTATTTT
CSVGPLGTDTQYF
>TRBV5-4|-|TRBD1|TRBJ1-1
TGTGCCAGCAGCCGGGACAGGGGGACTGAAGCTTTCTTT
CASSRDRGTEAFF
>TRBV5-6|-|TRBD1|TRBJ1-2
TGTGCCAGCAGCTTGGGGGACAGAAGACATGGCTACACCTTC
CASSLGDRRHGYTF
>TRBV21-1|-|-|TRBJ2-1
TGTGCCAGCAGCAAAGGGGGAAGTCAGGAGCAGTTCTTC
CASSKGGSQEQFF
>TRBV5-1|-|-|TRBJ2-1
TGCGCCAGCAGCTTGGGCACCTTCTGGGATGAGCAGTTCTTC
CASSLGTFWDEQFF
>TRBV19|-|TRBD1|TRBJ2-2
TGTGCCAGTAGGGGACAGGGGGCAACCGGGGAGCTGTTTTTT
CASRGQGATGELFF
>TRBV18|few|-|TRBJ1-5
TGTGCCAGCTCACCGGCAGGGGCAATAGATCAGCCCCAGCATTTT
CASSPAGAIDQPQHF
>TRBV5-4|-|TRBD2|TRBJ2-5
TGTGCCAGCAGCTCCTCTAGCGGGGAAGAGACCCAGTACTTC
CASSSSSGEETQYF
>TRBV5-1|-|TRBD2|TRBJ2-1
TGCGCCAGCAGCTTGGAAGGCCTAGCGGACGCCAATGAGCAGTTCTTC
CASSLEGLADANEQFF
>TRBV7-2|-|TRBD2|TRBJ2-3
TGTGCCAGCAGCTTACTACCTAGCGGGGGGTCTGGAGATACGCAGTATTTT
CASSLLPSGGSGDTQYF
>TRBV6-5|few|-|TRBJ1-1
TGTGCCAGCAGTTACTCCGAGAAAAACACTGAAGCTTTCTTT
CASSYSEKNTEAFF
>TRBV2|-|-|TRBJ1-1
TGTGCCAGCAGGGAGCTGACAAGACCGAACACTGAAGCTTTCTTT
CASRELTRPNTEAFF
>TRBV25-1|-|-|TRBJ1-1
TGTGCCAGCAAAGGAGAGAACATGAACACTGAAGCTTTCTTT
CASKGENMNTEAFF
>TRBV18|few|-|TRBJ1-1
TGTGCCAGCTCACCCCTAAGGGCAGGGAACACTGAAGCTTTCTTT
CASSPLRAGNTEAFF
>TRBV6-5|-|TRBD1|TRBJ1-2
TGTGCCAGCAGTTACTCAGAGACAGGGTATGGCTACACCTTC
CASSYSETGYGYTF
>TRBV27|-|TRBD1|TRBJ2-1
TGTGCCAGCAGTGGCTACAGGGGCCTCCAAGGGGGTGAGCAGTTCTTC
CASSGYRGLQGGEQFF
>TRBV6-5|once|-|TRBJ1-2
TGTGCCAGCAAGTGGTTCCGGGACGACTATGGCTACACCTTC
CASKWFRDDYGYTF
>TRBV5-1|-|-|TRBJ1-2
TGCGCCAGCAGCTTCACAGGGTTTGCTGGCTACACCTTC
CASSFTGFAGYTF
>TRBV15|-|TRBD2|TRBJ2-3
TGTGCCACCAGCAGAGATTTAGCGGGGGGACAAAGCACAGATACGCAGTATTTT
CATSRDLAGGQSTDTQYF
>TRBV6-4|medium-sized|TRBD2|TRBJ2-3
TGTGCCAGCAGTGAAAGCGGGGGGCGAGCAGATACGCAGTATTTT
CASSESGGRADTQYF
>TRBV7-8|-|-|TRBJ1-5
TGTGCCAGCAGCTTAGTGGACGGCTACAATCAGCCCCAGCATTTT
CASSLVDGYNQPQHF
>TRBV4-1|few|-|TRBJ1-2
TGCGCCAGCAGCCAAGATATGTCGGCCTCGATCGGGTACACCTTC
CASSQDMSASIGYTF
>TRBV7-9|few|-|TRBJ1-3
TGTGCCAGCAGCTCCACCGACGGGAGCTCTGGAAACACCATATATTTT
CASSSTDGSSGNTIYF
>TRBV2|-|TRBD1|TRBJ1-6
TGTGCCAGCAGGGTCCGGGACAGCGATAATTCACCCCTCCACTTT
CASRVRDSDNSPLHF
>TRBV5-4|-|TRBD1|TRBJ2-6
TGTGCCAGCAGCAAGACAGGGACAGGGGCCAACGTCCTGACTTTC
CASSKTGTGANVLTF
>TRBV27|-|-|TRBJ1-1
TGTGCCAGCAGTCCTTGGGAAGGGACTGAAGCTTTCTTT
CASSPWEGTEAFF
>TRBV6-5|-|TRBD1|TRBJ2-4
TGTGCCAGCCGGGACAGCAAAAACATTCAGTACTTC
CASRDSKNIQYF
>TRBV20-1|-|-|TRBJ2-3
TGCAGTGCTGGGGACGGAGATACGCAGTATTTT
CSAGDGDTQYF
>TRBV6-1|-|-|TRBJ2-5
TGTGCCAGCAGTGAAGGGGCGGTATTGGAGACCCAGTACTTC
CASSEGAVLETQYF
>TRBV6-5|few|TRBD1|TRBJ2-3
TGTGCCAGCAGTCTGGACGGGACAGGGGTAGATACGCAGTATTTT
CASSLDGTGVDTQYF
>TRBV5-1|-|-|TRBJ2-5
TGCGCCAGCAGCAGCCCCTTTTATGAGACCCAGTACTTC
CASSSPFYETQYF
>TRBV28|-|TRBD1|TRBJ2-7
TGTGCCAGCAGTTTATTGGGACAGGGTTACGAGCAGTACTTC
CASSLLGQGYEQYF
>TRBV5-6|-|-|TRBJ2-7
TGTGCCAGCAGCTACCCTGGGGGGTTCGGCGAGCAGTACTTC
CASSYPGGFGEQYF
>TRBV6-5|-|-|TRBJ1-2
TGTGCCAGCAGTTCTAACAGGAGGTGGTCTAACTATGGCTACACCTTC
CASSSNRRWSNYGYTF
>TRBV11-1|few|-|TRBJ1-1
TGTGCCAGCAGCTTACTGGGGTGGGACACTGAAGCTTTCTTT
CASSLLGWDTEAFF
>TRBV3-1/TRBV3-2|-|-|TRBJ2-2
TGTGCCAGCAGCCGGGGGGCGGACACCGGGGAGCTGTTTTTT
CASSRGADTGELFF
>TRBV7-8|-|-|TRBJ2-7
TGTGCCAGCAGCTTCCCCGGATTCTCCTACGAGCAGTACTTC
CASSFPGFSYEQYF
>TRBV10-3|-|TRBD1|TRBJ1-4
TGTGCCATCGGGCAAACGGGACAGTCTAATGAAAAACTGTTTTTT
CAIGQTGQSNEKLFF
>TRBV24-1|once|TRBD2|TRBJ2-7
TGTGCCACCAGTGCCCCTCAGCGGGGGTACTCCTACGAGCAGTACTTC
CATSAPQRGYSYEQYF
>TRBV5-4|-|-|TRBJ1-2
TGTGCCAGCAGGAGCCGGGGGTCTAACTATGGCTACACCTTC
CASRSRGSNYGYTF
>TRBV6-5|-|TRBD1|TRBJ2-1
TGTGCCAGCAGTTACGTAAGGGACAGGGCAGCTGAGCAGTTCTTC
CASSYVRDRAAEQFF
>TRBV7-8|-|TRBD1|TRBJ1-5
TGTGCCAGCAGCTTTCGAGGGGGCGGCAATCAGCCCCAGCATTTT
CASSFRGGGNQPQHF
>TRBV5-1|-|TRBD1|TRBJ2-7
TGCGCCAGCAGCTTGGTGCTGGACAGGGGACCCTCCTACGAGCAGTACTTC
CASSLVLDRGPSYEQYF
>TRBV7-9|few|TRBD2|TRBJ2-7
TGTGCCAGCAGCTTAGTAGCGGGGCTGACCTACGAGCAGTACTTC
CASSLVAGLTYEQYF
>TRBV7-6|once|TRBD2|TRBJ2-1
TGTGCCAGCAGACCCGGGGGGAGCTCCTACAATGAGCAGTTCTTC
CASRPGGSSYNEQFF
>TRBV10-3|-|TRBD2|TRBJ2-3
TGTGCCAGCTGGGACTACACAGATACGCAGTATTTT
CASWDYTDTQYF
>TRBV30|-|-|TRBJ2-5
TGTGCCTGGAAACAGGCCCAGGGGACCCAGTACTTC
CAWKQAQGTQYF
>TRBV7-2|-|-|TRBJ1-2
TGTGCCAGCAGCTGGGGAGGGAACTATGGCTACACCTTC
CASSWGGNYGYTF